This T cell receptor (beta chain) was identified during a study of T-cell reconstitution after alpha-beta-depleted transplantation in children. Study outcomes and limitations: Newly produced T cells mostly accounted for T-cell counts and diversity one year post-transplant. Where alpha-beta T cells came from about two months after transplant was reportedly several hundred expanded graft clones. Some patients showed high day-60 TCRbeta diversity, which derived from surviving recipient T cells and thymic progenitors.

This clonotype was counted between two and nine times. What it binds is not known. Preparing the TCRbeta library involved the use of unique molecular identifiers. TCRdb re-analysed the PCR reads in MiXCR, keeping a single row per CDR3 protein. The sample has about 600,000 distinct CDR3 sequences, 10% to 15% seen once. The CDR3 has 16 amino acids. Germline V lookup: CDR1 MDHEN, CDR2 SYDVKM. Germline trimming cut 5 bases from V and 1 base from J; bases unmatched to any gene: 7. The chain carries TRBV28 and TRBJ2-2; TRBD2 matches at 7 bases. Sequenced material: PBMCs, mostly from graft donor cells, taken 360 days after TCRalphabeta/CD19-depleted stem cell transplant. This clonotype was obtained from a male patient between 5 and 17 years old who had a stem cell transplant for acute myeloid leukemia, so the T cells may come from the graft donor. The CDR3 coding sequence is TGTGCCAGCAGTCCGTGGCGGGGGAGGAACACCGGGGAGCTGTTTTTT. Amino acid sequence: CASSPWRGRNTGELFF.